Listed below are T cell receptor beta chains from one sample, sequenced in a study of T-cell memory formation after mild COVID-19. MiXCR, applied by TCRdb to the 5' RACE reads, yields one record per CDR3 protein. The data show roughly 120,000 distinct CDR3 sequences, 16% seen once. The sample comprised PBMCs or a T cell subset sorted from them (not recorded which). These receptors were taken from an adult woman who had mild COVID-19 (a few samples of this study predate the infection). Cell type and time point are not known. CDR3s include the opening cysteine and the closing phenylalanine or tryptophan. A D gene is named only where the DNA matches it firmly. The size field is filled for only some rows; it gives once, few, many or a size class.

v_call: TRBV9
j_call: TRBJ2-3
clone_size: NA
d_call: TRBD2
cdr3_nt: TGTGCCAGCAGCGCCCGCCCGGGGGTAGCGGGGGGCACAGATACGCAGTATTTT
cdr3_aa: CASSARPGVAGGTDTQYF

v_call: TRBV20-1
j_call: TRBJ2-7
clone_size: few
d_call: NA
cdr3_nt: TGCAGTGCTCTCGCTTCCTACGAGCAGTACTTC
cdr3_aa: CSALASYEQYF

v_call: TRBV7-2
j_call: TRBJ2-7
clone_size: many
d_call: NA
cdr3_nt: TGTGCCAGCAGCTCCATCTACGAGCAGTACTTC
cdr3_aa: CASSSIYEQYF

v_call: TRBV6-5
j_call: TRBJ2-7
clone_size: few
d_call: NA
cdr3_nt: TGTGCCAGCAGGACTGGATTCGGGGACCACGCCTACGAGCAGTACTTC
cdr3_aa: CASRTGFGDHAYEQYF

v_call: TRBV12-3/TRBV12-4
j_call: TRBJ2-3
clone_size: NA
d_call: NA
cdr3_nt: TGTGCCAGCAGTGAGGACACCGACACAGATACGCAGTATTTT
cdr3_aa: CASSEDTDTDTQYF

v_call: TRBV6-1
j_call: TRBJ2-3
clone_size: few
d_call: NA
cdr3_nt: TGTGCCAGCACCGAAGGGCTTTCACGAGCAGATACGCAGTATTTT
cdr3_aa: CASTEGLSRADTQYF

v_call: TRBV30
j_call: TRBJ1-1
clone_size: NA
d_call: NA
cdr3_nt: TGTGCCTGGAGTGTCTACGGACAGAACACTGAAGCTTTCTTT
cdr3_aa: CAWSVYGQNTEAFF

v_call: TRBV29-1
j_call: TRBJ2-3
clone_size: NA
d_call: TRBD1
cdr3_nt: TGCAGCGTTGCGGGGACAGGGGTAATAGATACGCAGTATTTT
cdr3_aa: CSVAGTGVIDTQYF

v_call: TRBV10-3
j_call: TRBJ2-5
clone_size: few
d_call: NA
cdr3_nt: TGTGCCATCAGTTTTTCAGGACTATCGGAGACCCAGTACTTC
cdr3_aa: CAISFSGLSETQYF

v_call: TRBV15
j_call: TRBJ2-1
clone_size: few
d_call: TRBD2
cdr3_nt: TGTGCCACCAGCAGAGATCTACTAGCGGGAGGGACCGGTGGCAATGAGCAGTTCTTC
cdr3_aa: CATSRDLLAGGTGGNEQFF

v_call: TRBV27
j_call: TRBJ2-3
clone_size: many
d_call: NA
cdr3_nt: TGTGCCAGCAGTTTAGTCGGCACAGATACGCAGTATTTT
cdr3_aa: CASSLVGTDTQYF

v_call: TRBV12-3/TRBV12-4
j_call: TRBJ1-6
clone_size: few
d_call: NA
cdr3_nt: TGTGCCAGCGCCCCGTCTCGTTCACCCCTCCACTTT
cdr3_aa: CASAPSRSPLHF

v_call: TRBV15
j_call: TRBJ1-1
clone_size: few
d_call: NA
cdr3_nt: TGTGCCACCAGCAGAGAAGGAGGGACTGAAGCTTTCTTT
cdr3_aa: CATSREGGTEAFF

v_call: TRBV18
j_call: TRBJ2-7
clone_size: few
d_call: NA
cdr3_nt: TGTGCCAGCTCACCAGGGGAGAAGTACGAGCAGTACTTC
cdr3_aa: CASSPGEKYEQYF

v_call: TRBV6-6
j_call: TRBJ2-1
clone_size: few
d_call: TRBD1
cdr3_nt: TGTGCCAGCAGACAGGACAGGGGCGAGAATGAGCAGTTCTTC
cdr3_aa: CASRQDRGENEQFF

v_call: TRBV7-9
j_call: TRBJ2-1
clone_size: many
d_call: NA
cdr3_nt: TGTGCCAGCAGCTTTAGCACACCAAGCTCCTACAATGAGCAGTTCTTC
cdr3_aa: CASSFSTPSSYNEQFF

v_call: TRBV18
j_call: TRBJ1-1
clone_size: medium-sized
d_call: NA
cdr3_nt: TGTGCCAGCTCACCATCCCCTGCCCTCACTGAAGCTTTCTTT
cdr3_aa: CASSPSPALTEAFF

v_call: TRBV5-1
j_call: TRBJ2-1
clone_size: NA
d_call: NA
cdr3_nt: TGCGCCAGCAGAGGCAGCGCGTCATACAATGAGCAGTTCTTC
cdr3_aa: CASRGSASYNEQFF

v_call: TRBV5-1
j_call: TRBJ1-1
clone_size: NA
d_call: NA
cdr3_nt: TGCGCCAGCAGCTTGGTGATCAGGGGCGAAGCTTTCTTT
cdr3_aa: CASSLVIRGEAFF

v_call: TRBV24-1
j_call: TRBJ2-1
clone_size: few
d_call: NA
cdr3_nt: TGTGCCACCAGTAGAGACCGGTACTACAATGAGCAGTTCTTC
cdr3_aa: CATSRDRYYNEQFF

v_call: TRBV3-1
j_call: TRBJ1-1
clone_size: few
d_call: NA
cdr3_nt: TGTGCCAGCAGCCCACGAGGTAGCGTATCTGAAGCTTTCTTT
cdr3_aa: CASSPRGSVSEAFF

v_call: TRBV9
j_call: TRBJ2-3
clone_size: NA
d_call: TRBD1
cdr3_nt: TGTGCCAGCAGCGTGAATCCGGGACAGGGGGGGACAGATACGCAGTATTTT
cdr3_aa: CASSVNPGQGGTDTQYF

v_call: TRBV20-1
j_call: TRBJ1-5
clone_size: NA
d_call: NA
cdr3_nt: TGCAGTGCTACCCCATACCCCGCGTCGGGGAATCAGCCCCAGCATTTT
cdr3_aa: CSATPYPASGNQPQHF

v_call: TRBV12-3/TRBV12-4
j_call: TRBJ2-2
clone_size: NA
d_call: NA
cdr3_nt: TGTGCCAGCACTCCACCGCCTTGGACGGGCGGGGAGCTGTTTTTT
cdr3_aa: CASTPPPWTGGELFF

v_call: TRBV2
j_call: TRBJ2-7
clone_size: few
d_call: TRBD1
cdr3_nt: TGTGCCAGCAGGGGGGACAGAATCTCCTACGAGCAGTACTTC
cdr3_aa: CASRGDRISYEQYF

v_call: TRBV11-1
j_call: TRBJ2-7
clone_size: NA
d_call: NA
cdr3_nt: TGTGCCAGCAGCTTAGGAGGGTTGACCTATTTTGAGCAGTACTTC
cdr3_aa: CASSLGGLTYFEQYF

v_call: TRBV5-4
j_call: TRBJ1-1
clone_size: NA
d_call: TRBD1
cdr3_nt: TGTGCCAGCAGCTCGCCCGAAGGACAGGGTGGAGGAAGCACTGAAGCTTTCTTT
cdr3_aa: CASSSPEGQGGGSTEAFF

v_call: TRBV5-6
j_call: TRBJ2-7
clone_size: few
d_call: NA
cdr3_nt: TGTGCCAGCAGCTCCCGGGACCAAGGAAACGGCGAGCAGTACTTC
cdr3_aa: CASSSRDQGNGEQYF

v_call: TRBV24-1
j_call: TRBJ2-7
clone_size: NA
d_call: TRBD2
cdr3_nt: TGTGCCACCTCTTCGGGGACTAGCGGGTACGAGCAGTACTTC
cdr3_aa: CATSSGTSGYEQYF

v_call: TRBV7-8
j_call: TRBJ2-1
clone_size: few
d_call: TRBD2
cdr3_nt: TGTGCCAGCAGCTTATCGCCCTTTGGGACTAGCGGGAGATTTACTGCTGAGCAGTTCTTC
cdr3_aa: CASSLSPFGTSGRFTAEQFF

v_call: TRBV13
j_call: TRBJ2-1
clone_size: many
d_call: TRBD2
cdr3_nt: TGTGCCAGCAGCTCGCGGACTAGCGGGTACAATGAGCAGTTCTTC
cdr3_aa: CASSSRTSGYNEQFF

v_call: TRBV5-6
j_call: TRBJ2-3
clone_size: NA
d_call: NA
cdr3_nt: TGTGCCAGCAGCGCCGGACGGACAGATACGCAGTATTTT
cdr3_aa: CASSAGRTDTQYF

v_call: TRBV7-2
j_call: TRBJ2-7
clone_size: NA
d_call: NA
cdr3_nt: TGTGCCAGCAGCTTATGGGGAACTAACTACGAGCAGTACTTC
cdr3_aa: CASSLWGTNYEQYF

v_call: TRBV29-1
j_call: TRBJ2-1
clone_size: few
d_call: TRBD2
cdr3_nt: TGCAGCGTTGAAGGACTAGCGGGGGACAATGAGCAGTTCTTC
cdr3_aa: CSVEGLAGDNEQFF

v_call: TRBV9
j_call: TRBJ2-1
clone_size: few
d_call: NA
cdr3_nt: TGTGCCAGCAGCCTCCGGACAAAGACCAAGCAGTTCTTC
cdr3_aa: CASSLRTKTKQFF

v_call: TRBV5-1
j_call: TRBJ2-3
clone_size: few
d_call: TRBD2
cdr3_nt: TGCGCCAGCAGCTTGGGGACTAGCGGGAGGGCCGGGTCAGATACGCAGTATTTT
cdr3_aa: CASSLGTSGRAGSDTQYF

v_call: TRBV7-2
j_call: TRBJ2-4
clone_size: NA
d_call: NA
cdr3_nt: TGTGCCAGCAGCTTAGAGGCCGCGGGGACGGAAAACATTCAGTACTTC
cdr3_aa: CASSLEAAGTENIQYF

v_call: TRBV7-6
j_call: TRBJ1-1
clone_size: few
d_call: TRBD1
cdr3_nt: TGTGCCAGCAGCCTCATACAGGGGGCTTGGAACACTGAAGCTTTCTTT
cdr3_aa: CASSLIQGAWNTEAFF

v_call: TRBV29-1
j_call: TRBJ2-3
clone_size: NA
d_call: TRBD2
cdr3_nt: TGCAGCGTCGAAGGACTAGAGGGAGGCACAGATACGCAGTATTTT
cdr3_aa: CSVEGLEGGTDTQYF

v_call: TRBV5-5
j_call: TRBJ2-1
clone_size: many
d_call: NA
cdr3_nt: TGTGCCAGCAGCTTGGCGGGGATTGAGCAGTTCTTC
cdr3_aa: CASSLAGIEQFF

v_call: TRBV12-3/TRBV12-4
j_call: TRBJ1-2
clone_size: NA
d_call: NA
cdr3_nt: TGTGCCAGCCGGGGAGATGGCTACACCTTC
cdr3_aa: CASRGDGYTF

v_call: TRBV12-3/TRBV12-4
j_call: TRBJ2-7
clone_size: NA
d_call: NA
cdr3_nt: TGTGCCAGCAGTTTCCTGGAAACCTACGAGCAGTACTTC
cdr3_aa: CASSFLETYEQYF

v_call: TRBV11-2
j_call: TRBJ2-2
clone_size: NA
d_call: TRBD2
cdr3_nt: TGTGCCAGCAGCGGACTAGCGGTTCGTTGGACCGGGGAGCTGTTTTTT
cdr3_aa: CASSGLAVRWTGELFF

v_call: TRBV12-3/TRBV12-4
j_call: TRBJ2-7
clone_size: few
d_call: TRBD1
cdr3_nt: TGTGCCAGCAGTTGGGGGACAGACTACGAGCAGTACTTC
cdr3_aa: CASSWGTDYEQYF

v_call: TRBV27
j_call: TRBJ2-7
clone_size: NA
d_call: NA
cdr3_nt: TGTGCCAGCAGCCGATCGAAAGAAAACTACGAGCAGTACTTC
cdr3_aa: CASSRSKENYEQYF

v_call: TRBV19
j_call: TRBJ1-1
clone_size: NA
d_call: TRBD1
cdr3_nt: TGTGCCAGTAGTATGGCCGGGACAGGGGGTCTCGCTTGGGGTGGAGACACTGAAGCTTTCTTT
cdr3_aa: CASSMAGTGGLAWGGDTEAFF

v_call: TRBV3-1
j_call: TRBJ1-6
clone_size: NA
d_call: NA
cdr3_nt: TGTGCCAGCAGCCAGTCGACAGACGACTCGCCCCTCCACTTT
cdr3_aa: CASSQSTDDSPLHF

v_call: TRBV2
j_call: TRBJ2-7
clone_size: NA
d_call: NA
cdr3_nt: TGTGCCATCCTGGCAGGGGCCCGGGCGTACTTC
cdr3_aa: CAILAGARAYF

v_call: TRBV4-2
j_call: TRBJ2-1
clone_size: NA
d_call: TRBD2
cdr3_nt: TGTGCCAGCAGCCAAGAGCCTAGCGGATTGTCCAATGAGCAGTTCTTC
cdr3_aa: CASSQEPSGLSNEQFF

v_call: TRBV12-3/TRBV12-4
j_call: TRBJ1-2
clone_size: few
d_call: TRBD1
cdr3_nt: TGTGCCACGGGACAGGGTGTGACCTATGGCTACACCTTC
cdr3_aa: CATGQGVTYGYTF

v_call: TRBV6-5
j_call: TRBJ2-1
clone_size: NA
d_call: TRBD1
cdr3_nt: TGTGCCAGCAGTTACTATTCGGACAGGGCCAGACCCTACAATGAGCAGTTCTTC
cdr3_aa: CASSYYSDRARPYNEQFF

v_call: TRBV12-3/TRBV12-4
j_call: TRBJ2-1
clone_size: NA
d_call: NA
cdr3_nt: TGTGCCAGCAGTTTCGCCACATACAATGAGCAGTTCTTC
cdr3_aa: CASSFATYNEQFF

v_call: TRBV2
j_call: TRBJ1-2
clone_size: NA
d_call: TRBD1
cdr3_nt: TGTGCCAGCCGGACAGGGGTAGACGGTGGCTACACCTTC
cdr3_aa: CASRTGVDGGYTF